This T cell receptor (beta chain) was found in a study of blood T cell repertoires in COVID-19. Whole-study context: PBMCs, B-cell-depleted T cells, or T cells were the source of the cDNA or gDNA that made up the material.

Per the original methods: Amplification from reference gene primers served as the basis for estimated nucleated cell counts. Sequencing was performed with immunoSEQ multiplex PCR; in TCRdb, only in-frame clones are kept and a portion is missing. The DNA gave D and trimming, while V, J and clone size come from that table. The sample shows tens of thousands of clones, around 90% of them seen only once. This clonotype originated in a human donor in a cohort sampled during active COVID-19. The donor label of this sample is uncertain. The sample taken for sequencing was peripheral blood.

Here the CDR3 DNA reads TGTGCCAGCAGCTTGGGTACCATCAGGGCGGACGAGCAGTACTTC. Translating gives CASSLGTIRADEQYF. J is TRBJ2-7 and V is TRBV5-8; D perhaps matches TRBD1 (5 bases). Germline loops: CDR1 SGHTS, CDR2 YDEGEE. Trimming stripped 0 bases from V and 5 bases from J, with 15 bases between. This CDR3 spans 15 amino acids.